Sequencing of this TCR beta chain was carried out in a study of human T cells and chemical hapten exposure. About the research overall: Sensitization used 2% DPC on about 2 cm by about 2 cm upper inner arm skin. Throughout a study of approximately 24 weeks, patients underwent weekly scalp administration of diphenylcyclopropenone doses.

This clonotype was observed at least ten times. What it binds is not known. Library preparation tagged each individual cDNA molecule with a unique molecular identifier. Using its own MiXCR run on the RACE reads, TCRdb lists one record per CDR3 protein. The table has approximately 320,000 distinct CDR3 sequences, about 5.4% seen once. Study-level findings and limits: Following DPC sensitization, TCRs present above 1 in 1000 frequency showed no change.

The ends were cut back, 0 bases at V and 6 bases at J, with 15 bases in the middle. The V gene's germline CDR1 is LGHNA and CDR2 YSLEER. The CDR3 spans 16 residues. Time point: pre-sensitization, week 0. Treatment indicated: therapeutic diphenylcyclopropenone sensitization with weekly scalp DPC. The clonotype was recovered from a woman aged 18-35 years with alopecia areata. Some clones in this sample may be carry-over from other donors' samples. This material consisted of whole blood, taken in connection with sensitization to the hapten diphenylcyclopropenone (DPC). J is TRBJ1-3 and V is TRBV4-3; possible D gene TRBD1, 5 bases. This chain's CDR3 is CASSQEGPVGQNTIYF. CDR3 nucleotide sequence: TGCGCCAGCAGCCAAGAGGGACCCGTTGGACAAAACACCATATATTTT.